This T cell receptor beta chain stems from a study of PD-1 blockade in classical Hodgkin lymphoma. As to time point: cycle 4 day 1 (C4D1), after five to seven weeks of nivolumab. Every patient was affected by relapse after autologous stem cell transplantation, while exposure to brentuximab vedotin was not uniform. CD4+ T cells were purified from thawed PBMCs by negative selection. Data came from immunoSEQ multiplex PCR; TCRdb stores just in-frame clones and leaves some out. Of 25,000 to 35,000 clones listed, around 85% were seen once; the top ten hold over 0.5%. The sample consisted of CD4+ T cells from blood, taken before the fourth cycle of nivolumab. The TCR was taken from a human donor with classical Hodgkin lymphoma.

CDR3 DNA sequence: TGTGCCAGCGCTGACAGCCGCAATCAGCCCCAGCATTTT. Translation gives CASADSRNQPQHF. The gene calls are TRBV27 and TRBJ1-5, with a tentative D call TRBD1 (5 bases). CDR3 length equals 13 residues. Germline loops: CDR1 MNHEY, CDR2 SMNVEV (reference sequence). V was clipped by 8 bases and J by 2 bases, with 10 bases between them.